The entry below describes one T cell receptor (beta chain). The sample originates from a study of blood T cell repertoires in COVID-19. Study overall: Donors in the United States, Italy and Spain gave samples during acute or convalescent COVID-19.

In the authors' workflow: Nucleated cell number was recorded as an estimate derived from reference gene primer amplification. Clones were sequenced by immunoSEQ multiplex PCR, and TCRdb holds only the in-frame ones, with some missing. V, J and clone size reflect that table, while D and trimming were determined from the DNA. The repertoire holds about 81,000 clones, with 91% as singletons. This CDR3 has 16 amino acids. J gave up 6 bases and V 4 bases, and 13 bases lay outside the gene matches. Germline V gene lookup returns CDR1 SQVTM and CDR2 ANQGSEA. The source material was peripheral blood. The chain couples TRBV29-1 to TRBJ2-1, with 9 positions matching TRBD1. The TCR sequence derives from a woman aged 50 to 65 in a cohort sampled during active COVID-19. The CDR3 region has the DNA TGCAGCGTTGTACGCTATCCGGGACAGGGTGGCAATGAGCAGTTCTTC. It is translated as CSVVRYPGQGGNEQFF.